This T cell receptor beta chain was captured in a study of shared clonotypes between healthy human individuals. As for the study in general: There were three CD4 naive, three CD4 memory, two CD8 naive and one CD8 memory plates per donor. Study outcomes and limitations: In the sorted subsets, rarefaction showed sequencing was incomplete despite large depth.

CDR1 SGHTS and CDR2 YDEGEE come from the germline V gene. This CDR3 has 17 amino acids. The V segment lost 4 bases and the J segment 9 bases; nucleotides outside the gene matches: 12. The table came from immunoSEQ multiplex PCR; TCRdb's copy has only in-frame clones and leaves some out. The table records about 600,000 clones, 95% to 98% of them present only once. This clone was counted once. The antigen remains unidentified. The sequenced sample consisted of naive CD4+ T cells sorted from blood. Subset given: CD45RA+ positively selected. The clonotype originates from a woman in her 30s in good health. This rearrangement joins TRBV5-8 to TRBJ2-1; 14 nucleotides match TRBD2. Written as DNA, the CDR3 is TGTGCCAGCAGCACCGGGACTAGCGGGAGTAGTGGTGGTGAGCAGTTCTTC. Protein: CASSTGTSGSSGGEQFF.